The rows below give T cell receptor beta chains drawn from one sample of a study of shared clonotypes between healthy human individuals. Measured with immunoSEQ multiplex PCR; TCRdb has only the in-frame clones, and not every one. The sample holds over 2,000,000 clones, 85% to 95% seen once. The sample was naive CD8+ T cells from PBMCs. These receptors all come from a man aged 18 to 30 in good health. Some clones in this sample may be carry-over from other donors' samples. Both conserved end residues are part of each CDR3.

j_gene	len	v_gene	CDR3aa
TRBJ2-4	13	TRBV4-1	CASSGLIPDIQYF
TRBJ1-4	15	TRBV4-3	CASSQDWGTREKLFF
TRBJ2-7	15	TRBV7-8	CASSSEREGFYEQYF
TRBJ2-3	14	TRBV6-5	CASSPGLGADTQYF
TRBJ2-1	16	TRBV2	CASSDTAPSRYNEQFF
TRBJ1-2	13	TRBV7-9	CASSDETAWGYTF
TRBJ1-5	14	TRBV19	CASRGEAINQPQHF
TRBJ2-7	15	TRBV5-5	CASSPDRGGPYEQYF
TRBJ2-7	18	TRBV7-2	CASSPRPVGDSWFYEQYF
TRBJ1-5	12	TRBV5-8	CASSPHDQPQHF
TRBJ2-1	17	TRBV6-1	CASSEDPPGLSYNEQFF
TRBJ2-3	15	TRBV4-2	CASSQGMRDGDTQYF
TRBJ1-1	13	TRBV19	CASSPHENTEAFF
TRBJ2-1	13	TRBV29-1	CSAWTGASGEQFF
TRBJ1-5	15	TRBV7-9	CASSLAGAGNQPQHF
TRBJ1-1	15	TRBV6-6	CASTEGGSPNTEAFF
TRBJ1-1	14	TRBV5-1	CASSLARGGTEAFF
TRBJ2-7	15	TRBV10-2	CASNVPGLAGGEQYF
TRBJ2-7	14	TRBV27	CATLARGGFGEQYF
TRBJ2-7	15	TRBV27	CASSPYSGSSYEQYF
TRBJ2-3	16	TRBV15	CATSSSLGRYTDTQYF
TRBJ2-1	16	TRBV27	CASSPTHPRVGHEQFF
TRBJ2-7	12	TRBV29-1	CSAEGQSYEQYF